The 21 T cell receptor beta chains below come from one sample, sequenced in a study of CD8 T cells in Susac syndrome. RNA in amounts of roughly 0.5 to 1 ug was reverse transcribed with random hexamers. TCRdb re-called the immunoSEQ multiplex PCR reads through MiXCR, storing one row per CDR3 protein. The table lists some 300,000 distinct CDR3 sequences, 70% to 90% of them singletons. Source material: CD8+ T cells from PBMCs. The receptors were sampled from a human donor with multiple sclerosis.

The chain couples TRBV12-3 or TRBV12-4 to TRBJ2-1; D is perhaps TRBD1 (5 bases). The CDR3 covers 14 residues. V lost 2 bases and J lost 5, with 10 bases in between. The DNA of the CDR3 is TGTGCCAGCAGTTTAATGGCAGGGCACAATGAGCAGTTCTTC. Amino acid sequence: CASSLMAGHNEQFF.

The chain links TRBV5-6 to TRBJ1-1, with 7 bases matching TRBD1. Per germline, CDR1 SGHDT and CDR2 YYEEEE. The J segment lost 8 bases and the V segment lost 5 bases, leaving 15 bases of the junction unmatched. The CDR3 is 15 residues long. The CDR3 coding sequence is TGTGCCAGCAGATCAGACAGGGAAACTGCGATAGAAGCTTTCTTT. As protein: CASRSDRETAIEAFF.

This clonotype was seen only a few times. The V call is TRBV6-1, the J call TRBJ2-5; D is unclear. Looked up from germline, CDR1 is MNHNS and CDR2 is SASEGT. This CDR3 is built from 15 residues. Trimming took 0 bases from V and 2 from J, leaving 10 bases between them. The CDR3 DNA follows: TGTGCCAGCAGTGAAGCCCCCCTGGAACAAGAGACCCAGTACTTC. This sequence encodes CASSEAPLEQETQYF.

The CDR3 DNA sequence: TGCAGTGCTAGAGGCGGGGGACGCACAGATACGCAGTATTTT. It encodes CSARGGGRTDTQYF. This chain uses TRBV20-1 with TRBJ2-3; TRBD2 aligns across 7 bases. This CDR3 is 14 amino acids long. The junction had 2 bases not matched to a gene; V was cut back by 1 base and J by 1 base. Germline CDR1 reads DFQATT; CDR2 reads SNEGSKA (reference sequence).

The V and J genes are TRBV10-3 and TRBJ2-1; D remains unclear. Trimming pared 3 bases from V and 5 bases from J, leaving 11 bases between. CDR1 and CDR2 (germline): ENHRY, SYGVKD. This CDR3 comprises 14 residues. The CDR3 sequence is CAISERLDDNEQFF. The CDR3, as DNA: TGTGCCATCAGTGAACGACTCGATGACAATGAGCAGTTCTTC.

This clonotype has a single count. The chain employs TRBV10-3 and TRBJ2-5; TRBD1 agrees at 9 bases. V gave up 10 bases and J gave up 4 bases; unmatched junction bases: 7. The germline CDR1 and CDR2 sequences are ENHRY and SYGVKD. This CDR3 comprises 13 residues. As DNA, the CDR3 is TGTGCCACATACAAGACAGGGGGAGAGACCCAGTACTTC. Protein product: CATYKTGGETQYF.

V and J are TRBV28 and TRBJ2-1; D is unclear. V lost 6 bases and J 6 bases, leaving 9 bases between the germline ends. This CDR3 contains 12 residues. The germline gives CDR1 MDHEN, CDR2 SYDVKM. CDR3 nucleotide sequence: TGTGCCAGCAGCCAATACACCAATGAGCAGTTCTTC. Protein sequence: CASSQYTNEQFF.

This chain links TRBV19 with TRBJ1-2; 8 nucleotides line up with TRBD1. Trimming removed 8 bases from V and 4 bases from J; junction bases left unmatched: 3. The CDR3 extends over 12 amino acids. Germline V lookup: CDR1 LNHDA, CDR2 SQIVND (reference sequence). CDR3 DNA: TGTGCCAGTCAGGACAGGGCCTATGGCTACACCTTC. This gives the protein CASQDRAYGYTF.

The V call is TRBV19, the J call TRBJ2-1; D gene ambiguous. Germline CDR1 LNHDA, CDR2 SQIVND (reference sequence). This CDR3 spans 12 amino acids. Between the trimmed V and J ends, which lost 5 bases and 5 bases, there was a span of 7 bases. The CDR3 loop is CASSAKDNEQFF. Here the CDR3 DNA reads TGTGCCAGTAGTGCAAAGGACAATGAGCAGTTCTTC.

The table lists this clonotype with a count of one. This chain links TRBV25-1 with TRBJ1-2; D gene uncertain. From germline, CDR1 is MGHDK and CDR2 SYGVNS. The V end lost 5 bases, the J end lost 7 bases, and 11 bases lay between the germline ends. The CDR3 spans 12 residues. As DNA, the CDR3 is TGTGCCAGCAGTCGGGGTAAAGGTGGCTACACCTTC. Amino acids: CASSRGKGGYTF.

The CDR3 is CASSQRLGGNTEAFF. The CDR3 nucleotides read TGCGCCAGCAGCCAAAGGTTAGGGGGGAACACTGAAGCTTTCTTT. The chain recombines TRBV4-1 with TRBJ1-1, with TRBD1 as a possible D gene (6 bases). Germline CDR1 reads MGHRA; CDR2 reads YSYEKL. This CDR3 comprises 15 residues. V was trimmed by 2 bases and J by 1 base, leaving 11 bases between them.

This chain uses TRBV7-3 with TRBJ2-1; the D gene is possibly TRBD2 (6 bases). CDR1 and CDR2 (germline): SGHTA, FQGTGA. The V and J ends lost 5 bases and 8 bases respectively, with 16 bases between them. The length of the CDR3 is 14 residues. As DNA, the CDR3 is TGTGCCAGCAGCCCGATGACTAGTTTAGATGAGCAGTTCTTC. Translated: CASSPMTSLDEQFF.

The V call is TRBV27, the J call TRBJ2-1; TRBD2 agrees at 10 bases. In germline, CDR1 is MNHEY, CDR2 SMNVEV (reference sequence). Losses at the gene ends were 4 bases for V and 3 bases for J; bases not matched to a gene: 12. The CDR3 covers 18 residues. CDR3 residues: CASSYLPGLAISYNEQFF. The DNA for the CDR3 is TGTGCCAGCAGTTATCTCCCGGGACTAGCGATAAGCTACAATGAGCAGTTCTTC.

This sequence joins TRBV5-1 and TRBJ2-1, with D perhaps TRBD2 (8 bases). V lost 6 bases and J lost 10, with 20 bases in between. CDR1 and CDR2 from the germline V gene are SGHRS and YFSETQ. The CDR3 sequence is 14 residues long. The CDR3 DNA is TGCGCCAGCAAATGGGACAGCGGGAGATTCGAGCAGTTCTTC. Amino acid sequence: CASKWDSGRFEQFF.

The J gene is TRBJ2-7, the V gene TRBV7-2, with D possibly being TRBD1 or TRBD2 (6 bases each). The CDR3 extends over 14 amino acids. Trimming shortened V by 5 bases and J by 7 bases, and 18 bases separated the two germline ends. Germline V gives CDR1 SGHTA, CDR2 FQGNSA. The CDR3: CASSPLEGGLEQYF. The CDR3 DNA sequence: TGTGCCAGCAGCCCCCTTGAGGGGGGACTGGAGCAGTACTTC.

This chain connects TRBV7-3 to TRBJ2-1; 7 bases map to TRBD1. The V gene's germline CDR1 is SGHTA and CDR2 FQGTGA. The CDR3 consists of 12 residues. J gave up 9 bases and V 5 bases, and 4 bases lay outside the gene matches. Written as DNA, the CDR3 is TGTGCCAGCAGCCCCGCAGGGGGTGAGCAGTTCTTC. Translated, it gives CASSPAGGEQFF.

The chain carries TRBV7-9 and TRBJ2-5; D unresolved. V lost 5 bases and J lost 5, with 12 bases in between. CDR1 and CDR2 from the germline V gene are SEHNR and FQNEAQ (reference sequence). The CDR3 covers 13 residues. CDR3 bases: TGTGCCAGCAGCCCCCCCCTGGGGGAGACCCAGTACTTC. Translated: CASSPPLGETQYF.

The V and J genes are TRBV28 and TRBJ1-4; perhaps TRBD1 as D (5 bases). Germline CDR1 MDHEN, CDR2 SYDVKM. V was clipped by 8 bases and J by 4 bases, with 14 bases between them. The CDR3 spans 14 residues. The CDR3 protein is CASLRRDHNEKLFF. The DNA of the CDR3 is TGTGCCAGCCTCCGTCGGGACCATAATGAAAAACTGTTTTTT.

Here the CDR3 reads CASSQGVAKNIQYF. For the CDR3, the DNA is TGTGCCAGCAGCCAGGGGGTGGCCAAAAACATTCAGTACTTC. V gene TRBV5-6 combines with J gene TRBJ2-4; 7 positions match TRBD1. Germline-derived CDR1 and CDR2 are SGHDT and YYEEEE. J was trimmed by 1 base and V by 4 bases; bases with no gene match: 2. The CDR3 consists of 14 residues.

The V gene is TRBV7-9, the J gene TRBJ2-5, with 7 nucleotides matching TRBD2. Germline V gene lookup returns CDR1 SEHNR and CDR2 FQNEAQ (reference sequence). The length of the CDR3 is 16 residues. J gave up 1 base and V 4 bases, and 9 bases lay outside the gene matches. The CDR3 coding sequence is TGTGCCAGCAGCTGGGGGGGAAGTCGAAGCCAAGAGACCCAGTACTTC. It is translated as CASSWGGSRSQETQYF.

The CDR3 sequence: CASSIDVPRGRRTGELFF. CDR3 nucleotide sequence: TGTGCCAGTAGTATAGACGTGCCGAGGGGGCGCAGGACCGGGGAGCTGTTTTTT. This chain links TRBV19 with TRBJ2-2, with 7 bases fitting TRBD1. The CDR3 totals 18 residues. V shed 0 bases, J shed 5 bases, and the junction held 12 bases outside the gene matches. Germline V CDR1 and CDR2: LNHDA, SQIVND (reference sequence).